The rows below give T cell receptor beta chains drawn from one sample of a study of blood T cell repertoires in COVID-19. Libraries were prepared by immunoSEQ multiplex PCR; TCRdb keeps only in-frame clonotypes and omits some of them. The sample carries 370,000 or so clones, over 75% recorded once. The source material was PBMCs or T cells enriched from blood (not recorded which). Every receptor here comes from a man aged 30-40 years who had recovered from COVID-19. The conserved cysteine and the conserved F or W are not part of the CDR3 here. D genes are given only for firm matches. The size field is filled for only some rows; it gives once, few, many or a size class.

>TRBV29-1|TRBJ2-1|.|.
SVESNEQF
>TRBV27|TRBJ1-5|.|TRBD1
ASRTGTEGNQPQH
>TRBV18|TRBJ2-5|.|.
ASSTGIQETQY
>TRBV14|TRBJ2-7|few|.
ASNPSGIGEQY
>TRBV24-1|TRBJ2-3|.|.
ATSDRLDSDTQY
>TRBV3-1/TRBV3-2|TRBJ2-3|.|.
ASSPPGTAGDTQY
>TRBV4-1|TRBJ2-2|once|TRBD1
ASSDFSGTATGELF
>TRBV5-1|TRBJ2-1|.|.
ASSTTGTQVPDEQF
>TRBV6-2/TRBV6-3|TRBJ1-1|.|.
ASSYSSGSSMNTEAF
>TRBV9|TRBJ1-2|.|TRBD1
ASSKRGQGADGYT
>TRBV12-3/TRBV12-4|TRBJ1-4|.|.
ASSQTPEKLF